Listed below are T cell receptor beta chains from one sample, sequenced in a study of cytomegalovirus exposure and HLA in healthy donors. The method was immunoSEQ multiplex PCR; TCRdb's version includes in-frame clones alone and lacks a portion of them. Among approximately 96,000 clones listed, under 80% were seen once. Input material: PBMCs. The source of these receptors is a male donor in good health and CMV-seronegative. The CDR3 runs from the conserved cysteine through the conserved F or W. The D gene is left open where the match is weak. A clone size is listed for some rows: how often the clone was seen (once, few, many), or a class if it is expanded.

clone size	J gene	V gene	D gene	CDR3 protein
-	TRBJ1-2	TRBV28	-	CASSFEGVLYYGYTF
-	TRBJ2-7	TRBV11-3	-	CASSLDHGDEQYF
-	TRBJ2-1	TRBV27	TRBD2	CASTTGTSGRNEQFF
-	TRBJ2-1	TRBV2	TRBD2	CASSALAGGSYNEQFF
once	TRBJ1-5	TRBV6-6	TRBD1	CASSYGDRTQHF
-	TRBJ1-1	TRBV19	TRBD1	CASSIVGGQSAEAFF
-	TRBJ1-3	TRBV9	TRBD1	CASSPPQGWFGGNTIYF
few	TRBJ2-7	TRBV11-3	TRBD1	CASSLDPGQGAEQYF
few	TRBJ1-1	TRBV19	-	CASRREDRPNTEAFF
-	TRBJ1-3	TRBV9	TRBD1	CASSVRTGSRNTIYF
-	TRBJ2-3	TRBV28	TRBD1	CASSTGTGPPDTQYF
-	TRBJ2-5	TRBV10-3	TRBD2	CAIRGLAGGETQYF
-	TRBJ2-7	TRBV27	-	CASSFGLDSYEQYF
-	TRBJ2-1	TRBV5-4	-	CASSLAWRAGINNEQFF
-	TRBJ1-1	TRBV7-9	TRBD1	CASSPRDRGLNTEAFF
once	TRBJ2-1	TRBV30	TRBD2	CAWSVTSGRVNEQFF
once	TRBJ2-5	TRBV15	TRBD2	CATSTGTSGDDAQYF
-	TRBJ1-2	TRBV30	TRBD1	CAWSKGQGLSSYGYTF
few	TRBJ1-1	TRBV13	-	CASSQTGLNTEAFF
-	TRBJ2-1	TRBV10-3	TRBD2	CAISEGLAVSYNEQFF
-	TRBJ2-3	TRBV19	-	CASSIGGPTDTQYF
many	TRBJ2-3	TRBV5-1	-	CASSSDSSTDTQYF
-	TRBJ1-3	TRBV7-2	-	CASSFRGQRVHSGNTIYF
-	TRBJ2-5	TRBV7-9	-	CASSSPPGQSQETQYF
-	TRBJ1-4	TRBV27	-	CASNLGGRANEKLFF
-	TRBJ2-7	TRBV7-2	TRBD1	CASSLAVGTGYEQYF
-	TRBJ2-7	TRBV6-4	-	CASNSGGEQYF
-	TRBJ2-7	TRBV28	-	CASRWTTGEQYF
-	TRBJ2-5	TRBV2	TRBD2	CATKTSGVRETQYF
-	TRBJ2-5	TRBV7-2	TRBD2	CASSLRPSQREGKETQYF
-	TRBJ1-5	TRBV19	TRBD1	CASGAGTGPQHF
few	TRBJ1-1	TRBV5-4	TRBD1	CASRTGQGVGGTEAFF
-	TRBJ2-1	TRBV15	-	CATSGQNPGTLYNEQFF
-	TRBJ1-5	TRBV29-1	TRBD1	CSVRTGANQPQHF
once	TRBJ1-2	TRBV7-2	-	CASSLVALDRKANYGYTF
-	TRBJ1-3	TRBV15	-	CATSRDFGGESGNTIYF
-	TRBJ2-3	TRBV5-1	TRBD2	CASSLGSGMATDTQYF
-	TRBJ2-5	TRBV10-3	TRBD1	CAIRDRVAETQYF
-	TRBJ1-2	TRBV9	-	CASSVDRGGNYGYTF
-	TRBJ1-3	TRBV10-3	-	CAIRESAGGNTIYF
-	TRBJ2-1	TRBV5-1	-	CASSPGHVGGPNNEQFF
-	TRBJ2-7	TRBV5-1	TRBD2	CASSLRLAGSGNEQYF
-	TRBJ2-1	TRBV27	TRBD1	CASSFDRGYNEQFF
-	TRBJ2-3	TRBV7-8	-	CASSFNRVGPDTQYF
-	TRBJ2-5	TRBV25-1	TRBD1	CARTTGAITQETQYF
once	TRBJ2-3	TRBV5-4	-	CASSPRPGQITDTQYF
-	TRBJ2-7	TRBV5-4	TRBD2	CASSPGLAETYEQYF
-	TRBJ1-1	TRBV11-1	TRBD1	CASSSNRGLTTEAFF
-	TRBJ1-5	TRBV15	-	CATSSNSNQPQHF
-	TRBJ2-7	TRBV29-1	-	CSVAGTDYEQYF